This T cell receptor (beta chain) appears in the sequencing data of a study of blood T cell repertoires in COVID-19. Study information: Samples representing acute and convalescent COVID-19 were sourced from the United States, Italy and Spain. T cells, B-cell-depleted T cells, or PBMCs provided the cDNA or gDNA that served as material.

Profiling relied on immunoSEQ multiplex PCR, and the TCRdb table lists in-frame clones only, not all of them. This table has around 310,000 clones, 90% appearing once. In germline, CDR1 is SGDLS, CDR2 YYNGEE. The CDR3 length is 17 residues. The V and J ends lost 3 bases and 6 bases, in that order; junction bases with no gene match: 16. The J gene is TRBJ2-7, the V gene TRBV9; TRBD2 aligns across 9 bases. This receptor was obtained from a woman aged 40-49 years with COVID-19, enrolled during active disease. What was sequenced was peripheral blood. CDR3 DNA: TGTGCCAGCAGCGCAGCCCCGGCAGGTAGCGGGAGCCTCGAGCAGTACTTC. It yields the protein CASSAAPAGSGSLEQYF.